This entry is about one T cell receptor (beta chain). This entry belongs to a study of glioma-infiltrating T cells after dendritic cell vaccination. Study-wide background: Three intradermal dendritic cell vaccine injections were given every two weeks.

TCRdb keeps only in-frame clones here, not all; method: immunoSEQ multiplex PCR. The table includes roughly 100,000 clones, roughly four fifths detected once. Time point reported: after dendritic cell vaccination, including at tumor progression/relapse. This sequence originates from a human donor with glioblastoma. Source: blood, taken after dendritic cell vaccination.

The CDR3, as DNA: TGCGCCAGCAGCTTGGGCGGACAGGGCGAGCTTTACGAGCAGTACTTC. It specifies CASSLGGQGELYEQYF. This chain links TRBV5-1 with TRBJ2-7, with 8 bases aligning to TRBD1. The length of the CDR3 is 16 residues. CDR1 and CDR2 from the germline V gene are SGHRS and YFSETQ. Trimming took 0 bases from V and 4 from J; bases not matched to a gene: 9.